Below, 4 T cell receptor beta chains from the same sample are listed, as sequenced in a study of shared clonotypes between healthy human individuals (dated by TCRdb to 2018 to 2021). The library was produced with the immunoSEQ multiplex PCR assay. The table was pulled from immuneACCESS by TCRdb, which kept in-frame rearrangements only. Such tables lose some clones; where checked, under half of the loss comes from unresolved V genes, and the rest has no known cause. This sample gives just over 2,000,000 clones in total; over 85% of them show up just once. Together, the top ten hold around 0.13% of the sample. Sequenced material: naive CD4+ T cells sorted from blood. Sample cell subset or site, as interpreted from the label and publication: CD45RA+ positively selected. The receptors originated from a man aged 18 to 30 in good health.

The J gene is TRBJ1-4, the V gene TRBV29-1; D unresolved. Germline values: CDR1 SQVTM, CDR2 ANQGSEA. The V end lost 6 bases, the J end lost 7 bases, and 12 bases lay between the germline ends. The CDR3 spans 12 residues. This chain's CDR3 is CSVSGEGEKLFF. The CDR3 bases are TGCAGCGTCTCCGGGGAAGGTGAAAAACTGTTTTTT.

The chain combines TRBV2 with TRBJ1-2; D possibly corresponds to TRBD1 (5 bases). The germline CDR1 and CDR2 sequences are SNHLY and FYNNEI. There are 16 residues in the CDR3. V was shortened by 6 bases and J by 4 bases, with 21 bases between the two germline ends. The DNA for the CDR3 is TGTGCCAGCAGGGCTAACTCCGGGACGGAAATCTATGGCTACACCTTC. Residues: CASRANSGTEIYGYTF.

This chain joins TRBV19 and TRBJ1-6; no clear D gene. Trimming cost V 3 bases and J 3 bases, with 6 bases left between them. The CDR3 runs 14 residues. Germline-derived CDR1 and CDR2 are LNHDA and SQIVND (reference sequence). CDR3 residues: CASSIASYNSPLHF. The DNA for the CDR3 is TGTGCCAGTAGTATCGCCAGCTATAATTCACCCCTCCACTTT.

The chain couples TRBV5-1 to TRBJ2-3; the match to TRBD2 covers 8 bases. Germline CDR1 SGHRS, CDR2 YFSETQ. J was trimmed by 5 bases and V by 2 bases; bases with no gene match: 4. The CDR3 runs to 14 residues. CDR3: CASSFGLAGDTQYF. CDR3 coding DNA: TGCGCCAGCAGCTTTGGGCTAGCGGGAGATACGCAGTATTTT.